These T cell receptor beta chains were read from a single sample in a study of identical twins. TCRdb used MiXCR to reprocess the 5' RACE reads, holding one entry per CDR3 protein. In the table there are some 440,000 distinct CDR3 sequences, roughly 24% of which are singletons. The same data also went into a second study, on T cells expressing NK-cell markers.

The sample was CD4+ T cells sorted from blood. The receptor source for this set is a woman under 30 in good health. Each CDR3 is given with its conserved first and last residue. Each record gives: clone size, V gene, CDR3 protein. Part of the rows lack a size; the others show once, few, many or a class for expanded clones.

.,TRBV19,CASSIGREETQYF
.,TRBV20-1,CSAITRNTGELFF
.,TRBV5-1,CASSRGTGMTSGNTIYF
.,TRBV3-1,CASSQDVQAYNEQFF
many,TRBV12-3/TRBV12-4,CASSMGHEQFF
few,TRBV20-1,CSATRTVNQPQHF
.,TRBV2,CASSLQVLAYEQYF
.,TRBV7-9,CASSPGWGEKLFF
many,TRBV29-1,CSVQVNTEAFF
.,TRBV5-1,CASSLGGSRYEQYF
.,TRBV20-1,CSAPSQGLNYGYTF
many,TRBV20-1,CSARRSGIRGGELFF
.,TRBV4-3,CASSPQGIGGYTF
.,TRBV20-1,CSARTATGTTYNEQFF
.,TRBV11-2,CASSASTSGDTQYF
.,TRBV7-2,CASSLGRATYYEQYF
.,TRBV6-5,CASQLGGTNSYEQYF
few,TRBV5-1,CASSSLPPGAGGTGEQYF
.,TRBV20-1,CSARLFLAGGGDTQYF
.,TRBV20-1,CSARDPAQVTDTQYF
.,TRBV20-1,CSALVQETQYF
.,TRBV5-1,CASSRTPGQGNEKLFF
few,TRBV18,CASSPVLGLAPIGGTQYF
once,TRBV24-1,CATSDGYAGELFF
.,TRBV23-1,CASSPPGQCTDTQYF
.,TRBV6-1,CASSPAKREANVLTF
.,TRBV6-5,CASSYFGGGLTEQYF
few,TRBV7-9,CASSRTGNKDTQYF
few,TRBV20-1,CSARDPSSGVNNEQFF
few,TRBV6-1,CASRSSGTGDTEAFF
.,TRBV20-1,CSAGLAGGYNEQFF
many,TRBV12-3/TRBV12-4,CASSSLSGASGGMYF
.,TRBV6-5,CASSSLPGQGSDEQYF
few,TRBV6-2/TRBV6-3,CASSYVIAGSSSYNEQFF
many,TRBV12-3/TRBV12-4,CASSGTSGGPSYEQYF
few,TRBV11-2,CASSLDRATEQYF
.,TRBV6-1,CASSSGLSGNEQFF
.,TRBV5-8,CASSLAGRVNEKLFF
.,TRBV4-2,CASSRNRDRNFYSYEQYF
.,TRBV5-6,CASSLPPGQDNEQFF
few,TRBV2,CASRNSLGYTF
few,TRBV10-3,CAISESTGREQYF